This T cell receptor (beta chain) originates from a study of T-cell memory formation after mild COVID-19. Study in general: Clusters of TCRs were largely donor specific. Overall study results and limits: Contracting clones from day 15 to 85 showed balanced CD4/CD8; later expanders favored CD4+.

This clonotype was detected a few times. Its antigen is undetermined. The trim removed 4 bases at V and 3 bases at J, leaving 10 bases unmatched. Germline CDR1 reads SGHKS; CDR2 reads YYEKEE (reference sequence). The CDR3 has 16 residues. A single record per CDR3 protein comes from TCRdb applying MiXCR to the 5' RACE reads. This repertoire shows 120,000 to 150,000 distinct CDR3 sequences, about 14% found once; its top ten account for 25% to 30%. The sample taken for sequencing was PBMCs or a T cell subset sorted from them (not recorded which). The sequence was collected from an adult woman who had mild COVID-19 (a few samples of this study predate the infection). Cell type and time point are not known. This sequence joins TRBV5-5 and TRBJ1-1; 9 nucleotides match TRBD1. The CDR3 spells CASSGGTGYFDTEAFF. In nucleotides, the CDR3 is TGTGCCAGCAGCGGCGGGACAGGGTACTTCGACACTGAAGCTTTCTTT.